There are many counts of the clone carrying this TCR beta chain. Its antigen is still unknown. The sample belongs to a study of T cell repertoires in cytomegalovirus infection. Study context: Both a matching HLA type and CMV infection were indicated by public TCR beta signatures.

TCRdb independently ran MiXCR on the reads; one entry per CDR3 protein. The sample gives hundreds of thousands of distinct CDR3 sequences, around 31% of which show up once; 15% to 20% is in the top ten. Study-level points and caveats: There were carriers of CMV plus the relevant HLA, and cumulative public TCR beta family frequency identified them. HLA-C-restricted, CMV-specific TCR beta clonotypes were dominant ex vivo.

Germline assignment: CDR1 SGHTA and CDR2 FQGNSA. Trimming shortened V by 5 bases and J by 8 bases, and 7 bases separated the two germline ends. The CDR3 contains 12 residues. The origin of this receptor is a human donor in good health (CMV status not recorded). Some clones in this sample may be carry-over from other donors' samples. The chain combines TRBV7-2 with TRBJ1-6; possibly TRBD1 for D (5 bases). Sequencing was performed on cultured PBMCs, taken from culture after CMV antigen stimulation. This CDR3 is CASSRGDSPLHF. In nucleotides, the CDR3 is TGTGCCAGCAGCCGAGGGGATTCACCCCTCCACTTT.